Listed below are T cell receptor beta chains from one sample, sequenced in a study of blood T cell repertoires in COVID-19. Libraries were prepared by immunoSEQ multiplex PCR; TCRdb keeps only in-frame clonotypes and omits some of them. The sample records over 250,000 clones, 90% being singletons. The sample comprised PBMCs or T cells enriched from blood (not recorded which). All receptors derive from a woman aged 25 to 39 who had recovered from COVID-19. The CDR3 runs from the conserved cysteine through the conserved F or W. Each record gives: CDR3 protein, CDR3 DNA, V gene, CDR3 length, clone size, J gene, D gene. A D gene is named only where the DNA matches it firmly. Clone sizes are given selectively: once, few, many, or a class where the clone is expanded.

CASSLSGTGRNQPQHF TGTGCCAGCAGTTTATCAGGGACAGGCCGCAATCAGCCCCAGCATTTT TRBV28 16 - TRBJ1-5 TRBD1
CASSSGQGTLWETQYF TGTGCCAGCAGCTCGGGACAGGGTACCCTGTGGGAGACCCAGTACTTC TRBV11-1 16 - TRBJ2-5 TRBD1
CASSPDLGGAETQYF TGTGCCAGCAGCCCCGACCTGGGGGGGGCGGAGACCCAGTACTTC TRBV3-1/TRBV3-2 15 - TRBJ2-5 -
CASSQALLGQVQRGNTEAFF TGCGCCAGCAGCCAAGCCCTGCTCGGACAGGTTCAGAGGGGGAACACTGAAGCTTTCTTT TRBV4-1 20 - TRBJ1-1 TRBD1
CASSPYTDRRNTGELFF TGCGCCAGCAGCCCCTACACCGACAGGCGGAACACCGGGGAGCTGTTTTTT TRBV4-3 17 - TRBJ2-2 -
CASSPYGGPGNTIYF TGTGCCAGCTCACCATATGGAGGTCCCGGAAACACCATATATTTT TRBV18 15 - TRBJ1-3 -
CASSLTSGRSSYNEQFF TGTGCCAGCAGCTTGACTAGCGGGAGGAGCTCCTACAATGAGCAGTTCTTC TRBV7-2 17 - TRBJ2-1 TRBD2
CAWSVLTSGRALDGFDEQFF TGTGCCTGGAGTGTACTCACTAGCGGGAGGGCCCTCGATGGTTTCGATGAGCAGTTCTTC TRBV30 20 - TRBJ2-1 TRBD2
CASSYTGGLRDTQYF TGTGCCAGCAGTTACACAGGGGGTTTACGAGATACGCAGTATTTT TRBV6-5 15 - TRBJ2-3 TRBD1
CASNDGRFSTDTQYF TGCGCCAGCAACGACGGGAGGTTCAGCACAGATACGCAGTATTTT TRBV5-1 15 - TRBJ2-3 TRBD2
CAWSTGKTNTEAFF TGTGCCTGGAGTACCGGGAAGACGAACACTGAAGCTTTCTTT TRBV30 14 - TRBJ1-1 -
CASSLTGGGEAFF TGTGCCAGCAGCTTGACAGGGGGCGGGGAAGCTTTCTTT TRBV11-3 13 once TRBJ1-1 TRBD1